This T cell receptor (beta chain) was observed in a study of cytomegalovirus exposure and HLA in healthy donors. Regarding the study as a whole: More clonal expansion characterized HLA-associated TCR beta chains than equally common others in a later analysis.

Germline V gene lookup returns CDR1 SGHTS and CDR2 YDEGEE. V was shortened by 5 bases and J by 0 bases, with 12 bases between the two germline ends. The length of the CDR3 is 14 residues. With 60 Vbeta and 13 Jbeta primers, the PCR was carried out. Sequencing was performed with immunoSEQ multiplex PCR; in TCRdb, only in-frame clones are kept and a portion is missing. Here the sample spans just under 65,000 clones, around four fifths being singletons. A remark on this clone: Its matching antigen is unknown.

The sample comprised PBMCs. The chain recombines TRBV5-8 with TRBJ2-7, with D possibly matching TRBD1 (5 bases). This sequence was found in a woman between 25 and 40 years old in good health and CMV-seronegative. CDR3 loop: CASRGPGHSYEQYF. The CDR3, as DNA: TGTGCCAGCAGAGGGCCAGGACACTCCTACGAGCAGTACTTC.